This T cell receptor (beta chain) was identified in a study of response to subunit inactivated influenza vaccine. Points from the study as a whole: Seasonal influenza vaccination, on each occasion, was suggested by the authors to recruit few new T cells.

Each CDR3 protein is one row after TCRdb ran MiXCR on the RT-PCR reads. Counted here are 250,000 to 350,000 distinct CDR3 sequences, over 20% occurring once; the ten biggest clones make up approximately 10%. In the case of this clonotype: The target antigen is unknown.

Here the sequenced sample was PBMCs from blood, taken less than 22 months after vaccination. This TCR derives from a man in his fifties or sixties who received an inactivated influenza vaccine.

The CDR3 DNA reads TGCGCCAGCAGCTTGGTTGGCCAACACTATGGCTACACCTTC. Translated: CASSLVGQHYGYTF. V is TRBV5-1 and J is TRBJ1-2, with D uncertain. The germline V gene has CDR1 SGHRS and CDR2 YFSETQ. The CDR3 sequence is 14 residues long. V lost 0 bases and J lost 3, with 9 bases in between.